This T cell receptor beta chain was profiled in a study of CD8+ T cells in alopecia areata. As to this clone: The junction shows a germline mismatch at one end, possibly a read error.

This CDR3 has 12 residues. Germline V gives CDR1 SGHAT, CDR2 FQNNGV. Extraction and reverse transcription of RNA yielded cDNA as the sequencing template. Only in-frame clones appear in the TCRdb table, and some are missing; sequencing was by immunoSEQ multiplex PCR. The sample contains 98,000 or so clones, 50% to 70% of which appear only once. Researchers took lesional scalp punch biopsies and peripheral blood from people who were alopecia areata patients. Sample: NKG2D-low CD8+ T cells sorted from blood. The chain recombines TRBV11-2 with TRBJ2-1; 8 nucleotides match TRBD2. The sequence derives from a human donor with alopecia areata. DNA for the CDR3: TGTGCCAGCAGTTCAGGACTAGCCGAATGGATCTTC. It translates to CASSSGLAEWIF. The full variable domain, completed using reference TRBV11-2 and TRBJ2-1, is EAGVAQSPRYKIIEKRQSVAFWCNPISGHATLYWYQQILGQGPKLLIQFQNNGVVDDSQLPKDRFSAERLKGVDSTLKIQPAKLEDSAVYLCASSSGLAEWIFGPGTRLTVL.